A single T cell receptor (beta chain) is shown here with its context. This clone appeared once. Its recognized antigen is unknown. Per-nucleotide qualities are absent, and no much larger clonotype sits a single base away. This sample is drawn from a study of long-term antiretroviral therapy in people with HIV (dated by TCRdb to the early 2020s). Background on the whole study: Collection of the earliest samples took place about a decade ahead of the 2015 WHO recommendation for immediate ART, at a time when ART was typically delayed until CD4 counts fell. A retrospective serial study tested whether changes in peripheral blood TRB repertoire composition and diversity were associated with ART initiation and durable HIV suppression. The cohort contributed about 200 cryopreserved PBMC samples from 30 adults with confirmed HIV infection, collected serially over a mean of around six years (range 1-12). Among the 30 to 35 participants with HIV, roughly eleven were female. Test extractions of a monoclonal T-cell line alongside under 35 polyclonal samples showed no cross-contamination during QIAcube processing. What the study reported, not specific to this receptor: Samples dated from the mid-2000s to the late 2010s, and the ART regimens used may be less effective than current ones. Because cell numbers in pre-ART samples were limited, unsorted PBMC were profiled instead of sorted CD4+ and CD8+ T cells. A significant increase in TRB diversity was found to be associated with ART initiation, although TRB diversity was observed to remain significantly below that of transplant donor controls even after long-term ART. Because PBMC availability was limited, only the TCR beta chain was sequenced, with no alpha chain pairing. At every time point, the repertoire was dominated by expanded TRB clones first identified before ART initiation, although this dominance fluctuated and, in many PLHIV, declined after ART. Narrower CDR3 length ranges were observed in HIV repertoires than in controls, and an antigen-experienced repertoire with only a slight naive shift after ART was suggested by the network structure. Inferences about post-ART repertoire changes were limited because no data were available on ART adherence, viral resistance or therapy changes.

V and J are truncated by 0 bases and 5 bases respectively, leaving an intervening sequence of 13 bases. The CDR3 measures 14 amino acids from cysteine to phenylalanine. CDR3 DNA only is kept here, 42 bases in frame from base 1. For CDR1 and CDR2, the germline V gene (reference sequence) lists GTSNPN and SVGIG. Sequencing of the TRB variable region was done with the immunoSEQ hsTCRB v3.0 assay at survey level resolution. TRB sequencing targeted a depth of roughly 35,000-50,000 T-cell genomes per sample. An Illumina MiSeq with a v3 150-cycle kit was used to sequence the pooled TRB libraries. The authors' analysis ran thus. Repertoire analysis was performed in R inside a reproducible Nextflow workflow that covered QC, data transformation and analysis. LymphoSeq2, an R package for exploring AIRR-Seq data, was used to implement custom analyses. A handful of samples yielding fewer than 5000 total TRB sequences were excluded, leaving approximately 200 analyzed HIV repertoires. Among the approximately 190 retained HIV repertoires, 55 to 60 were collected before ART initiation and approximately 130 were collected after ART initiation. Repertoires were downsampled to 5000 TRB nucleotide sequences, and summary statistics were averaged over 100 downsampling iterations. Only TRB sequences with CDR3 regions of at least seven amino acids were retained for analysis. Diversity was assessed using a clonality score derived from Shannon entropy and using the Gini coefficient. In repertoire networks, the top 5000 CDR3 amino acid sequences were linked whenever an edit distance of one separated two sequences. For TRB CDR3 amino acid sequences, antigen specificity groups and MHC restriction were predicted with GLIPH2. Known CMV, EBV, HIV or tissue antigen associations were flagged by matching CDR3 amino acid sequences against VDJdb and McPAS-TCR. Pre-ART, post-ART and control groups were compared with Wilcoxon signed-rank tests and Holm-Bonferroni correction. TCRdb carries this immuneACCESS record with in-frame sequences only. Its versions omit some clonotypes, under half of them owing to an unresolved V gene in the studies checked, with the rest unexplained. V and J calls and clone size follow that table, whereas D and trimming were derived from the DNA. The sample yields 30,000 to 35,000 clones; approximately 93% were counted once. The ten largest clones take up 3.5% to 4.5% of the sample.

Inclusion was restricted to participants for whom at least one PBMC sample before ART initiation and at least two post-ART samples were available. Treatment was received in the United States of America by all participants with HIV. Before DNA extraction, cryopreserved samples containing roughly 0.9-11 million PBMC were thawed and washed. At the time of the earliest PBMC sample, participants with HIV were aged between roughly 20 and 54 years. Per participant, PBMC samples came from 1-4 timepoints prior to ART initiation and 2-8 timepoints following ART initiation, for a median of 7 samples. Serial HIV viral load, CD4+ T-cell count, ART history and demographic data were obtained for every participant. Genomic DNA was extracted from unsorted PBMC with a Qiagen kit on a QIAcube, with processing performed in batches of 12 samples.

The chain is assembled from TRBV30 and TRBJ2-5; tentative D gene TRBD1, with 5 bases matching. This receptor was obtained from a woman aged 45-60 years with HIV. The sample consisted of unsorted PBMCs, taken 5.1 years after starting antiretroviral therapy. This receptor has the CDR3 CAWSVLLAGETQYF. The DNA sequence reads TGTGCCTGGAGTGTACTCCTCGCAGGGGAGACCCAGTACTTC.